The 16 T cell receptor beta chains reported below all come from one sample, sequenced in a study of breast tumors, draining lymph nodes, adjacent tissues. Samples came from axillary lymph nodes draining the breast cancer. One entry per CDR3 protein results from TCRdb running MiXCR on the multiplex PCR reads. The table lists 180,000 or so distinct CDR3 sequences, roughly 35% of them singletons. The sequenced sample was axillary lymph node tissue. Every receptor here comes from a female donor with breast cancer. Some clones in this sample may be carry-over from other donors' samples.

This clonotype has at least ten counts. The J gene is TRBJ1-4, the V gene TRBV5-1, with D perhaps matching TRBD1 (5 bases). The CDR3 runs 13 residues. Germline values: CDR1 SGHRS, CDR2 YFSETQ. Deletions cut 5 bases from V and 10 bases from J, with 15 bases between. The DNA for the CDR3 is TGCGCCAGCAGGCCATCCGGGACGGGAAAACTGTTTTTT. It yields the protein CASRPSGTGKLFF.

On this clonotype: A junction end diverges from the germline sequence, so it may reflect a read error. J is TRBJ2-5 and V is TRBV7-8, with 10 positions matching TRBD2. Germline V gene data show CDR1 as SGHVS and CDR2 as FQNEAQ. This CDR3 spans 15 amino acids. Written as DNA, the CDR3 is TGTGCCAGCAGCTCGGTCGGGAGCGGGGGGGGGACCCAGCACTTC. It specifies CASSSVGSGGGTQHF.

The CDR3 spells CATSGARTGDTKNIQYF. The DNA of the CDR3 is TGTGCCACCAGTGGGGCCCGGACAGGGGATACCAAAAACATTCAGTACTTC. V usage is TRBV24-1 and J usage is TRBJ2-4; 9 nucleotides line up with TRBD1. Germline V lookup: CDR1 KGHDR, CDR2 SFDVKD. The CDR3 totals 17 residues. After removal of 5 bases from V and 2 bases from J, the junction contained 9 bases not matched to a gene.

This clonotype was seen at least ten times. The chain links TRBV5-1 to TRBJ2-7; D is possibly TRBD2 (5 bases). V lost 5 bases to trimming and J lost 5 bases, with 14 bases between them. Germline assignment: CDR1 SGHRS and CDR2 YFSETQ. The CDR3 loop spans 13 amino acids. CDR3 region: CASSSSGWDEQYF. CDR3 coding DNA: TGCGCCAGCAGTTCCTCGGGGTGGGACGAGCAGTACTTC.

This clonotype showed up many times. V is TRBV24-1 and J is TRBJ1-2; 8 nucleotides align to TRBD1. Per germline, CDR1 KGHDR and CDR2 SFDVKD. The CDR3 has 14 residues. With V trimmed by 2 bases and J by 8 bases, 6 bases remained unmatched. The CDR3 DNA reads TGTGCCACCAGTGATTCGGACAGGGTGGGAGGCTACACCTTC. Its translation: CATSDSDRVGGYTF.

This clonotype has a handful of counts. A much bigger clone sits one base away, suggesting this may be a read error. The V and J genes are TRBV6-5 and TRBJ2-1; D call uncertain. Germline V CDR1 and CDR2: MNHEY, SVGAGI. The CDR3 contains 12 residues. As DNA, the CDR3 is TGTGCTACCAGACAAGCCTACAATGAGCAGTTCTTC. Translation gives CATRQAYNEQFF.

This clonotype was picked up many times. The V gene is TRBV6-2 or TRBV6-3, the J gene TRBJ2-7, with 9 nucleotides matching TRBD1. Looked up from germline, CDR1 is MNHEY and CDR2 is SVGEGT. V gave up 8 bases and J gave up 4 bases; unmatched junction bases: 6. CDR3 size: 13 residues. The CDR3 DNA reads TGTGCCAGCGGGCCACAGGGGGCGTACGAGCAGTACTTC. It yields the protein CASGPQGAYEQYF.

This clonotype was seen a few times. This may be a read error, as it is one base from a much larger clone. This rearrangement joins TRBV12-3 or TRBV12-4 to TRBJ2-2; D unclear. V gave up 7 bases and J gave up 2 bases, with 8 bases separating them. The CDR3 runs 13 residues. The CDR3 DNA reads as TGTGCCAGCACCCACCTTAACACCGGGGAGCTGTTTTTT. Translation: CASTHLNTGELFF.

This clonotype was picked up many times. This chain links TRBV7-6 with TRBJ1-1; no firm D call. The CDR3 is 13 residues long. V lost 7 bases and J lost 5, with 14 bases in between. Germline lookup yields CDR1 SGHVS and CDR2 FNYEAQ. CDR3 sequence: CASTSRPRTEAFF. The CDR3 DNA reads TGTGCCAGCACTTCGCGCCCGAGAACTGAAGCTTTCTTT.

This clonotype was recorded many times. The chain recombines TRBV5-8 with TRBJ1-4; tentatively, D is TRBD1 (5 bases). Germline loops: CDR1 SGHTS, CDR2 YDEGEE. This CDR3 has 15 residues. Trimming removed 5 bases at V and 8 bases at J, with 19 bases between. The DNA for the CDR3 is TGTGCCAGCAGGATATTCGGGGGGGGTGAAGAAAAACTGTTTTTT. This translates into CASRIFGGGEEKLFF.

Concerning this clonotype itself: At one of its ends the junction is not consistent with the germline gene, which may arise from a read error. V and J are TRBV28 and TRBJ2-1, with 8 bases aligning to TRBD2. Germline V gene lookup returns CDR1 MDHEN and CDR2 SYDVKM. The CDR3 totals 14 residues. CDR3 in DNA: TGTGCCAGCAGAGGCGGGGGGCCAAACAAGGAGCAGTTCTTC. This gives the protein CASRGGGPNKEQFF.

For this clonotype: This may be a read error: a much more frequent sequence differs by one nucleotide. CDR3 region: CSAPLAGEVATQYF. The DNA for the CDR3 is TGCAGTGCTCCTCTGGCAGGGGAGGTAGCGACCCAGTACTTC. The V gene is TRBV20-1, the J gene TRBJ2-5; D may be TRBD1 or TRBD2 (6 bases each). V shed 5 bases and J shed 7 bases, with 20 bases lying between them. The CDR3 runs 14 residues. In germline, CDR1 is DFQATT, CDR2 SNEGSKA (reference sequence).

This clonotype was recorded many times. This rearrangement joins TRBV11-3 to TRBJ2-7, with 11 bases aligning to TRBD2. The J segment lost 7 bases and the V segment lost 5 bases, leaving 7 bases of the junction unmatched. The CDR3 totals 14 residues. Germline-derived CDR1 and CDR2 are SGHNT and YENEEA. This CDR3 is CASSVTSGTGEQYF. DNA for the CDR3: TGTGCCAGCAGCGTGACTAGCGGGACGGGTGAGCAGTACTTC. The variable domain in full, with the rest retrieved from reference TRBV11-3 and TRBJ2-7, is EAGVVQSPRYKIIEKKQPVAFWCNPISGHNTLYWYLQNLGQGPELLIRYENEEAVDDSQLPKDRFSAERLKGVDSTLKIQPAELGDSAVYLCASSVTSGTGEQYFGPGTRLTVT.

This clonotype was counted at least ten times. CDR3 sequence: CASSWLADYNEQFF. The CDR3 DNA is TGTGCCAGCAGTTGGCTAGCGGATTACAATGAGCAGTTCTTC. The chain has TRBV28 and TRBJ2-1, with 7 nucleotides matching TRBD2. Germline CDR1 is MDHEN and CDR2 is SYDVKM. V trimming: 4 bases; J trimming: 4 bases; junction bases outside the gene matches: 4. The CDR3 is 14 residues long. Together with reference TRBV28 and TRBJ2-1, the CDR3 gives the full variable domain: DVKVTQSSRYLVKRTGEKVFLECVQDMDHENMFWYRQDPGLGLRLIYFSYDVKMKEKGDIPEGYSVSREKKERFSLILESASTNQTSMYLCASSWLADYNEQFFGPGTRLTVL.

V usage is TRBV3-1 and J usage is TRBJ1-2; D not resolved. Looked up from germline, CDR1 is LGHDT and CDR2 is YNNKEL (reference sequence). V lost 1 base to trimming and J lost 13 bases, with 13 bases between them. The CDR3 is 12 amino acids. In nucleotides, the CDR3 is TGTGCCAGCAGCCAAGGCAAGGAAGGTTGCACCTTC. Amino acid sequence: CASSQGKEGCTF.

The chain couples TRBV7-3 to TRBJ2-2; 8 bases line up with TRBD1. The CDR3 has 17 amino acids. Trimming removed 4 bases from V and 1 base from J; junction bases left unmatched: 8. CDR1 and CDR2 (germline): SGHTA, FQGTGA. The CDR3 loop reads CASSSPAGTGNTGELFF. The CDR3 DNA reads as TGTGCCAGCAGCTCACCTGCCGGGACAGGGAACACCGGGGAGCTGTTTTTT. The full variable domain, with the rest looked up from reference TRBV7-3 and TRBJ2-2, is GAGVSQTPSNKVTEKGKYVELRCDPISGHTALYWYRQSLGQGPEFLIYFQGTGAADDSGLPNDRFFAVRPEGSVSTLKIQRTERGDSAVYLCASSSPAGTGNTGELFFGEGSRLTVL.